This T cell receptor beta chain was profiled in a study of cytomegalovirus exposure and HLA in healthy donors. The CDR3 consists of 15 residues. V was trimmed by 0 bases and J by 2 bases, leaving 8 bases between them. CDR1 is WNHNN and CDR2 is SYGVQD in the germline V gene (reference sequence). Study results and caveats: Most of the CMV-associated TCR beta chains (in a later analysis) appeared to be HLA-restricted. As immune exposure information, only CMV serostatus was available.

Comment on this clone: No antigen is known for it.

The PCR employed 60 Vbeta primers together with 13 Jbeta primers. The table came from immunoSEQ multiplex PCR; TCRdb's copy has only in-frame clones and leaves some out. This table holds roughly 150,000 clones, around 10% found once. This chain connects TRBV10-1 to TRBJ2-1, with D possibly TRBD1 on 5 matching bases. The material sequenced was PBMCs. This TCR was sampled from a man between 45 and 60 years old in good health and CMV-seronegative. The CDR3 nucleotides are TGCGCCAGCAGTGAGTCAGCAGGGACCTACAATGAGCAGTTCTTC. Translating it yields CASSESAGTYNEQFF.